What follows is one T cell receptor beta chain and its context. These data belong to a study of blood T cell repertoires in COVID-19. Original methodology: Reference gene primer amplification in the assay estimated nucleated cell counts. Assay: immunoSEQ multiplex PCR; the TCRdb copy retains only in-frame clones and omits some. D and trimming were read from the DNA, whereas the V and J calls and clone size are those reported in that table. The sample consists of tens of thousands of clones, 86% of them appearing once. The J segment lost 11 bases and the V segment lost 3 bases, leaving 10 bases of the junction unmatched. The CDR3 contains 13 residues. Germline CDR1 and CDR2: MRHNA and SNTAGT.

The J gene is TRBJ2-7, the V gene TRBV6-4; TRBD1 matches at 7 bases. Sequenced input: peripheral blood. The clonotype comes from a man aged 50-59 years with active or convalescent COVID-19. This CDR3 is CASSEFSGTAKYF. The CDR3 DNA follows: TGTGCCAGCAGTGAGTTTTCCGGGACAGCAAAGTACTTC.